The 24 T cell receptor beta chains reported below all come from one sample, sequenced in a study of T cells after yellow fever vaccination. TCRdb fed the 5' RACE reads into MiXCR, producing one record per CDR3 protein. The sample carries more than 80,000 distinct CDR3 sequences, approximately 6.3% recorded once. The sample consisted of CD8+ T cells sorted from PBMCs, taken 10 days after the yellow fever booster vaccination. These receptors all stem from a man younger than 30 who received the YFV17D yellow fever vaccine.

CDR3 in amino acids: CSVEVLGDGYTF. CDR3 nucleotides: TGCAGCGTTGAAGTTCTCGGAGATGGCTACACCTTC. The chain has TRBV29-1 and TRBJ1-2; no reliable D call. The CDR3 covers 12 residues. The germline V gene encodes CDR1 SQVTM and CDR2 ANQGSEA. Trimming took off 1 base at V and 6 bases at J, with 9 bases between the two ends.

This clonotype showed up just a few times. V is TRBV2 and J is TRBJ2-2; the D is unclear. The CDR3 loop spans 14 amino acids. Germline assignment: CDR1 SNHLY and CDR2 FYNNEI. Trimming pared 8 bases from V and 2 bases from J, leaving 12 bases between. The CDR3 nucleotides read TGTGCCAGCCTCGAGACTTATAACACCGGGGAGCTGTTTTTT. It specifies CASLETYNTGELFF.

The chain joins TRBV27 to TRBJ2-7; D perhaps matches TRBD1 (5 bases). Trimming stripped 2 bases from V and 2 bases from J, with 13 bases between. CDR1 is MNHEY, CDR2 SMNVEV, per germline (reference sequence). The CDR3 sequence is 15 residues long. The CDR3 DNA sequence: TGTGCCAGCAGTTTAAAACAGGCGGACACCTACGAGCAGTACTTC. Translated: CASSLKQADTYEQYF.

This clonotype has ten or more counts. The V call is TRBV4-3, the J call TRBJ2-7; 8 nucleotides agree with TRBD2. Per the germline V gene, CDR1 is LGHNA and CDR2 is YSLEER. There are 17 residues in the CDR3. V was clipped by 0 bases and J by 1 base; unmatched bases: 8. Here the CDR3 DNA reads TGCGCCAGCAGCCAAGATCTGAGCGGGGGAAAGTCCTACGAGCAGTACTTC. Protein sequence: CASSQDLSGGKSYEQYF.

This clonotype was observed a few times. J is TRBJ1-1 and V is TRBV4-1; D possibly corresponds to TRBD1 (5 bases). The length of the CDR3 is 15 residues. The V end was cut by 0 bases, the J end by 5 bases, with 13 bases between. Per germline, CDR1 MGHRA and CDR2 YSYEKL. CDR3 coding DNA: TGCGCCAGCAGCCAAGAGGGAGGGGCGCGGACTGAAGCTTTCTTT. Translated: CASSQEGGARTEAFF.

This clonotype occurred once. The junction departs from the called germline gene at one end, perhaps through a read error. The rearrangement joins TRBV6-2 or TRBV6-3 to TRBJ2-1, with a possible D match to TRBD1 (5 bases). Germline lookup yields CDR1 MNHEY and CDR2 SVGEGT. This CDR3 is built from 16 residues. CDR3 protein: CASSSQGLTSYHEQFF. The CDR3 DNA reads TGTGCCAGCAGTTCCCAGGGCCTTACCTCCTACCATGAGCAGTTCTTC.

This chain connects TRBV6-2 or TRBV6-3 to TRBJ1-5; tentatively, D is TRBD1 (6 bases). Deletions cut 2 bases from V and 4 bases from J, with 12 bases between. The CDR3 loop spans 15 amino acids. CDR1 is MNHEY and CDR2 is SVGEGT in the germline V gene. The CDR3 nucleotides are TGTGCCAGCAGTTACCGCGTCAGGGGAAATCAGCCCCAGCATTTT. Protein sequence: CASSYRVRGNQPQHF.

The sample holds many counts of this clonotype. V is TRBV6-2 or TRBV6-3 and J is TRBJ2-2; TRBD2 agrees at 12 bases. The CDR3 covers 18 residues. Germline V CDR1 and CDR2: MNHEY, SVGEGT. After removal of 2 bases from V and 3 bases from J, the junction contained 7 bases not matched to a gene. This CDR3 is CASSYDSSGGADTGELFF. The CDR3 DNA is TGTGCCAGCAGTTACGACTCTAGCGGGGGGGCGGACACCGGGGAGCTGTTTTTT.

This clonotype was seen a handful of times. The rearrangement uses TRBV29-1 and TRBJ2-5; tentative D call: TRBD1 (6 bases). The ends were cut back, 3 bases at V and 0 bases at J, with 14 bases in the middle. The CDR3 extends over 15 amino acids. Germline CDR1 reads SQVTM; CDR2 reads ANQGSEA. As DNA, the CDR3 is TGCAGCGTTGAGTCCGGTAGGGGGTACCAAGAGACCCAGTACTTC. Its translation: CSVESGRGYQETQYF.

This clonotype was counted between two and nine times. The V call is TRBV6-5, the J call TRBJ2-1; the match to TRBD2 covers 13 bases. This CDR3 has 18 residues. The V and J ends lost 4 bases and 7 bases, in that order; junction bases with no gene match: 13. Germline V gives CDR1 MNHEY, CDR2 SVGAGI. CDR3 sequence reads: CASSLGLAGALSLNEQFF. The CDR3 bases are TGTGCCAGCAGTTTAGGACTAGCGGGGGCCCTCTCCCTTAATGAGCAGTTCTTC.

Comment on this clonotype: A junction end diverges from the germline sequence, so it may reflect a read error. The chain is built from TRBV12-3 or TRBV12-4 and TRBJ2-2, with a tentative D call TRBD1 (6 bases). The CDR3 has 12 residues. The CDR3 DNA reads TGTGCCAGCAGGGACAGCACCGTGGAGCTGTTTTTT. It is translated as CASRDSTVELFF.

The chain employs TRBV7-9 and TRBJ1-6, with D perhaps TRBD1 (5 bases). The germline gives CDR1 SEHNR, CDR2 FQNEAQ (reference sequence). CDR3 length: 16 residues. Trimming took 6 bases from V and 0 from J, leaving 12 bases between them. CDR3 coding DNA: TGTGCCAGCAGTCGACAGTCTAGCTCCTATAATTCACCCCTCCACTTT. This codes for CASSRQSSSYNSPLHF.

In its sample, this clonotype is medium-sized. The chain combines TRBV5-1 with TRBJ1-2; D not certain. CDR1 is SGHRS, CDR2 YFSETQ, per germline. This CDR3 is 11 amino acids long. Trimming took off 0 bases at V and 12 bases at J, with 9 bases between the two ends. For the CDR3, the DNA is TGCGCCAGCAGCTTGGGCAGCCTACACACCTTC. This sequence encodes CASSLGSLHTF.

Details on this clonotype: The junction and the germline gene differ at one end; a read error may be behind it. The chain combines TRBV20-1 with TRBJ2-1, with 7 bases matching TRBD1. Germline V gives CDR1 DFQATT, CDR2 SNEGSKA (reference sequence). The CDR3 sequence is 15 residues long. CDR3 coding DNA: TGCAGAGCTAGGGGGCTAGAGGAATCCTACAATGAGCAGTTCTTC. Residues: CRARGLEESYNEQFF.

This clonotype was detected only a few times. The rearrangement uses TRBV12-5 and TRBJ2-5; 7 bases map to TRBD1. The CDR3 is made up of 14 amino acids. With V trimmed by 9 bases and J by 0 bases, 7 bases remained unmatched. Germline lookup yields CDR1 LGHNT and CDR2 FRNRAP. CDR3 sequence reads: CASLDRNHQETQYF. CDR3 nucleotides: TGTGCTAGCCTGGACAGGAACCACCAAGAGACCCAGTACTTC.

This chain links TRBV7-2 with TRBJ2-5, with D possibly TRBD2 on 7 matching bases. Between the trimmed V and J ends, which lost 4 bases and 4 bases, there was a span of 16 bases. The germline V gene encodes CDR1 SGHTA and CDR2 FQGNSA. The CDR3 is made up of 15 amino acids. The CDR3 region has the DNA TGTGCCAGCAGCTCAGCCGGGGGGCGGGGAGAGACCCAGTACTTC. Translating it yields CASSSAGGRGETQYF.

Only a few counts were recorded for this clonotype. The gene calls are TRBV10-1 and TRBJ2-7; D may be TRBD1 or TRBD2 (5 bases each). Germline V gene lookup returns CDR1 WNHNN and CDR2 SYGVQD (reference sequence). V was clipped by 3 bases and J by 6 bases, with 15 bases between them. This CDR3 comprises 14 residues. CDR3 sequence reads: CASSEVDSGSEQYF. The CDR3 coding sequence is TGCGCCAGCAGTGAAGTAGACAGCGGATCCGAGCAGTACTTC.

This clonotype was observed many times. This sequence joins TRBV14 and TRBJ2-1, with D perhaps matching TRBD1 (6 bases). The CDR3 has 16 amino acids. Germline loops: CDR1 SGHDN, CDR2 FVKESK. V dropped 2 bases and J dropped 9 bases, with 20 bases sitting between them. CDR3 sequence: CASSQQGSWKKSEQFF. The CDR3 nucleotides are TGTGCCAGCAGCCAACAGGGGTCTTGGAAAAAGAGTGAGCAGTTCTTC.

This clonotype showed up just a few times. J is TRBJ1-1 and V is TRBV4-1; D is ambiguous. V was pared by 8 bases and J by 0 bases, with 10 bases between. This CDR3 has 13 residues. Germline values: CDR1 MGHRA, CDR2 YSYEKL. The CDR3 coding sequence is TGCGCCAGCCAGACCACAGTGAACACTGAAGCTTTCTTT. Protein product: CASQTTVNTEAFF.

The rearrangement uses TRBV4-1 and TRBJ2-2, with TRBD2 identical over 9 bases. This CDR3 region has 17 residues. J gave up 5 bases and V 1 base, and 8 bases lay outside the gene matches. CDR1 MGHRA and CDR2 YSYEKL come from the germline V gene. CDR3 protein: CASSQVQRGERTGELFF. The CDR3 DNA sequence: TGCGCCAGCAGCCAAGTGCAGCGGGGGGAAAGAACCGGGGAGCTGTTTTTT.

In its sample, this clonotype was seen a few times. CDR3 nucleotides: TGTGCCACCAGCAGAGATCCGGACAGGGGTTTGGGCTACACCTTC. Translation gives CATSRDPDRGLGYTF. This sequence joins TRBV15 and TRBJ1-2, with 9 bases that match TRBD1. The CDR3 extends over 15 amino acids. V lost 0 bases to trimming and J lost 8 bases; unmatched junction nucleotides: 7. Germline V gene sequence: CDR1 LNHNV, CDR2 YYDKDF (reference sequence). The whole variable domain, filled in from reference TRBV15 and TRBJ1-2, reads DAMVIQNPRYQVTQFGKPVTLSCSQTLNHNVMYWYQQKSSQAPKLLFHYYDKDFNNEADTPDNFQSRRPNTSFCFLDIRSPGLGDTAMYLCATSRDPDRGLGYTFGSGTRLTVV.

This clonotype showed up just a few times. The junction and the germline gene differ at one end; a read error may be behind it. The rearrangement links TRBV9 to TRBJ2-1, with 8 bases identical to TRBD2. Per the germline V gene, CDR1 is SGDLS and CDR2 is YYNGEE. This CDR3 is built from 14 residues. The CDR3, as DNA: TGTGCCAGCAGTGTAGCGGGACGGGACAATGAGCAGTTCTTC. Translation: CASSVAGRDNEQFF. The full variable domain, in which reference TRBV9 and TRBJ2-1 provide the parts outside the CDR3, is DSGVTQTPKHLITATGQRVTLRCSPRSGDLSVYWYQQSLDQGLQFLIQYYNGEERAKGNILERFSAQQFPDLHSELNLSSLELGDSALYFCASSVAGRDNEQFFGPGTRLTVL.

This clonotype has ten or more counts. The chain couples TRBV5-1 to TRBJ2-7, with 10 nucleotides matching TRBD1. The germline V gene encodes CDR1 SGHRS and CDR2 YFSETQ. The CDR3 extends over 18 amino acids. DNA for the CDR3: TGCGCCAGCAGCTTGGTGGGACAGGGGAGGAATTCGTCCTGCGAGCAGTACGTC. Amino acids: CASSLVGQGRNSSCEQYV.

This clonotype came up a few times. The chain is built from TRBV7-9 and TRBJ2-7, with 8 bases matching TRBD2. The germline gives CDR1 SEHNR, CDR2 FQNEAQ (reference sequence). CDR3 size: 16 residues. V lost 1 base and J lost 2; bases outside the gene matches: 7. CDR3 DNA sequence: TGTGCCAGCAGCTTAGGGGGGGGACTAGGAACCTACGAGCAGTACGTC. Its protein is CASSLGGGLGTYEQYV.